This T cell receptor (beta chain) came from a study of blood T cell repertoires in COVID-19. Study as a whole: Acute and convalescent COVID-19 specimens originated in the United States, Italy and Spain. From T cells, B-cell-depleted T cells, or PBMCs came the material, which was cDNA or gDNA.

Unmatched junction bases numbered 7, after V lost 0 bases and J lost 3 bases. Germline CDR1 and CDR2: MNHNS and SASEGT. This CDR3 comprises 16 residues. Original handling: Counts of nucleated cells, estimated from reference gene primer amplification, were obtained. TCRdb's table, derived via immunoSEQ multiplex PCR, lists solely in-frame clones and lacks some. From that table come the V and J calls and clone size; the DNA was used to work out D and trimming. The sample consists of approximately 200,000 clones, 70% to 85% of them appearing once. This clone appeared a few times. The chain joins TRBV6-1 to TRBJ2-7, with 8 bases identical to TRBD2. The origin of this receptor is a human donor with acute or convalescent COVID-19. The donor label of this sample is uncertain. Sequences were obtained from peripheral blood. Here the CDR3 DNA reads TGTGCCAGCAGTGAAGCGCCCCCAGGGACTAGCTACGAGCAGTACTTC. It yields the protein CASSEAPPGTSYEQYF.